Listed below are T cell receptor beta chains from one sample, sequenced in a study of identical twins. TCRdb reanalysed the 5' RACE reads using MiXCR and keeps one entry per CDR3 protein. The repertoire includes more than 1.5 million distinct CDR3 sequences, roughly a third of them detected once, and over 0.25% sits in the top ten. The sequencing sample was made of cord blood. These receptors were collected from a newborn girl in good health. CDR3s include the opening cysteine and the closing phenylalanine or tryptophan. Fields, in order: clone size, D gene, J gene, V gene, CDR3 protein, CDR3 DNA. A D gene is named only where the DNA matches it firmly. Rows give clone size only sometimes, using once, few, many, or a class for an expanded clone.

size: -; D: TRBD2; J: TRBJ2-7; V: TRBV5-6; CDR3: CASINTQRGNEQYF; DNA: TGTGCCAGCATCAACACCCAGCGGGGGAACGAGCAGTACTTC
size: few; D: TRBD1; J: TRBJ2-7; V: TRBV28; CDR3: CASKLRTGERLSYEQYF; DNA: TGTGCCAGCAAACTGAGGACAGGGGAACGACTCTCCTACGAGCAGTACTTC
size: few; D: TRBD2; J: TRBJ2-5; V: TRBV3-1; CDR3: CASSRPRPSGGSKETQYF; DNA: TGTGCCAGCAGCCGCCCCCGACCAAGTGGCGGGAGTAAAGAGACCCAGTACTTC
size: few; D: -; J: TRBJ1-2; V: TRBV18; CDR3: CASSPGFEGVNYGYTF; DNA: TGTGCCAGCTCACCAGGCTTTGAAGGGGTCAACTATGGCTACACCTTC
size: -; D: TRBD2; J: TRBJ2-5; V: TRBV2; CDR3: CASSEGTSGYAWTQYF; DNA: TGTGCCAGCAGTGAGGGGACTAGCGGTTACGCGTGGACCCAGTACTTC
size: -; D: -; J: TRBJ2-7; V: TRBV20-1; CDR3: CSAPLQGRTTYYEQYF; DNA: TGCAGTGCTCCATTACAGGGCCGGACTACCTATTACGAGCAGTACTTC
size: few; D: -; J: TRBJ2-7; V: TRBV20-1; CDR3: CSASRNYEQYF; DNA: TGCAGTGCTAGCCGAAACTACGAGCAGTACTTC
size: few; D: TRBD2; J: TRBJ2-7; V: TRBV11-2; CDR3: CASSLDHGLASYEQYF; DNA: TGTGCCAGCAGCTTAGACCACGGACTAGCCTCCTACGAGCAGTACTTC
size: -; D: TRBD1; J: TRBJ2-2; V: TRBV6-5; CDR3: CASRAGTGNRELFF; DNA: TGTGCCAGCAGGGCCGGGACAGGGAATCGGGAGCTGTTTTTT
size: -; D: TRBD2; J: TRBJ2-3; V: TRBV20-1; CDR3: CSAPGTSGISTDTQYF; DNA: TGCAGTGCCCCTGGGACTAGCGGGATTAGCACAGATACGCAGTATTTT
size: -; D: -; J: TRBJ1-2; V: TRBV20-1; CDR3: CSARIVRNYGYTF; DNA: TGCAGTGCTAGAATTGTTCGTAACTATGGCTACACCTTT
size: few; D: -; J: TRBJ2-3; V: TRBV3-1; CDR3: CASSQEIIGTDTQYF; DNA: TGTGCCAGCAGCCAAGAGATTATAGGGACAGATACGCAGTATTTT
size: -; D: TRBD2; J: TRBJ2-5; V: TRBV20-1; CDR3: CSAVAGRQETQYF; DNA: TGCAGTGCCGTAGCGGGCCGCCAAGAGACCCAGTACTTC
size: few; D: -; J: TRBJ2-3; V: TRBV5-4; CDR3: CASSLGGGRSDTQYF; DNA: TGTGCCAGCAGCTTGGGGGGGGGCCGATCAGATACGCAGTATTTT
size: -; D: -; J: TRBJ2-7; V: TRBV7-9; CDR3: CASRYHNEQYF; DNA: TGTGCCAGCAGATACCACAATGAGCAGTACTTC
size: -; D: -; J: TRBJ2-5; V: TRBV5-1; CDR3: CASSLAPVYNEQYF; DNA: TGCGCCAGCAGCTTGGCCCCGGTGTACAATGAGCAGTACTTC
size: -; D: -; J: TRBJ2-3; V: TRBV18; CDR3: CASSPPGTRDTQYF; DNA: TGTGCCAGCTCACCACCGGGGACAAGAGATACGCAGTATTTT
size: -; D: TRBD1; J: TRBJ2-2; V: TRBV20-1; CDR3: CSAREFGQGTGELFF; DNA: TGCAGTGCTAGAGAGTTCGGACAGGGTACCGGGGAGCTGTTTTTT
size: few; D: TRBD2; J: TRBJ2-1; V: TRBV20-1; CDR3: CSASLAGGYEQFF; DNA: TGCAGTGCTAGTCTAGCGGGGGGGTATGAGCAGTTCTTC
size: -; D: TRBD2; J: TRBJ2-5; V: TRBV6-2/TRBV6-3; CDR3: CASSRQRGGSETQYF; DNA: TGTGCCAGCAGCCGGCAGCGGGGGGGCTCGGAGACCCAGTACTTC
size: -; D: -; J: TRBJ2-1; V: TRBV7-8; CDR3: CASSPEPSAYSYNEQFF; DNA: TGTGCCAGCAGCCCCGAGCCTAGCGCATACTCCTACAATGAGCAGTTCTTC
size: -; D: TRBD1; J: TRBJ2-7; V: TRBV25-1; CDR3: CASSEPHGTGGYEQYF; DNA: TGTGCCAGCAGTGAACCCCACGGGACAGGGGGCTACGAGCAGTACTTC
size: -; D: -; J: TRBJ1-1; V: TRBV19; CDR3: CASSSKANTEAFF; DNA: TGTGCCAGTAGTAGCAAGGCCAACACTGAAGCTTTCTTT
size: -; D: -; J: TRBJ1-4; V: TRBV15; CDR3: CASSRDPRAATNEKLFF; DNA: TGTGCCTCCAGCAGAGATCCAAGAGCAGCAACTAATGAAAAACTGTTTTTT
size: -; D: -; J: TRBJ2-3; V: TRBV2; CDR3: CASSELKVSTDTQYF; DNA: TGTGCCAGCAGTGAACTAAAGGTCAGCACAGATACGCAGTATTTT
size: many; D: TRBD1; J: TRBJ2-5; V: TRBV4-2; CDR3: CASSPTGSKETQYF; DNA: TGTGCCAGCAGCCCGACAGGGAGTAAGGAGACCCAGTACTTC
size: -; D: -; J: TRBJ2-4; V: TRBV12-3/TRBV12-4; CDR3: CASRIGNIQYF; DNA: TGTGCCAGCAGGATTGGGAACATTCAGTACTTC
size: -; D: TRBD2; J: TRBJ2-5; V: TRBV20-1; CDR3: CSARALLASSYNEQYF; DNA: TGCAGTGCTAGAGCCCTACTAGCGAGCTCCTACAATGAGCAGTACTTC
size: few; D: -; J: TRBJ2-2; V: TRBV2; CDR3: CASKKQGGELFF; DNA: TGTGCCAGCAAGAAACAGGGCGGGGAGCTGTTTTTT
size: once; D: TRBD2; J: TRBJ2-7; V: TRBV5-1; CDR3: CASSLELAGLYNEQYF; DNA: TGCGCCAGCAGCTTGGAACTAGCGGGATTATACAATGAGCAGTACTTC
size: few; D: TRBD2; J: TRBJ2-3; V: TRBV12-3/TRBV12-4; CDR3: CASSFSILASDTQYF; DNA: TGTGCCAGCAGTTTTTCTATACTAGCGTCAGATACGCAGTATTTT
size: -; D: -; J: TRBJ2-7; V: TRBV2; CDR3: CASSQRIQGAYNEQYF; DNA: TGTGCCAGCAGCCAGCGTATACAAGGGGCCTACAATGAGCAGTACTTC
size: few; D: TRBD2; J: TRBJ2-1; V: TRBV28; CDR3: CASSTIAGGPSNEQFF; DNA: TGTGCCAGCAGTACAATAGCGGGAGGCCCTAGTAATGAGCAGTTCTTC
size: -; D: -; J: TRBJ1-2; V: TRBV6-1; CDR3: CATRGGINYGYTF; DNA: TGTGCCACCCGGGGGGGAATAAACTATGGCTACACCTTC
size: -; D: -; J: TRBJ1-5; V: TRBV20-1; CDR3: CSARVQVNQPQHF; DNA: TGCAGTGCTAGAGTACAGGTCAATCAGCCCCAGCATTTT
size: -; D: -; J: TRBJ1-5; V: TRBV7-6; CDR3: CASSLGTPQYSNQPQHF; DNA: TGTGCCAGCAGCTTAGGGACACCTCAATATAGCAATCAGCCCCAGCATTTT
size: once; D: -; J: TRBJ2-2; V: TRBV9; CDR3: CASSTSRINTGELFF; DNA: TGTGCCAGCAGCACGAGCCGGATAAACACCGGGGAGCTGTTTTTT
size: few; D: TRBD2; J: TRBJ2-5; V: TRBV12-3/TRBV12-4; CDR3: CASSPTIAGVYQETQYF; DNA: TGTGCCAGCAGTCCTACCATAGCGGGAGTGTACCAAGAGACCCAGTACTTC
size: -; D: -; J: TRBJ2-7; V: TRBV14; CDR3: CASSLWARDPPYEQYF; DNA: TGTGCCAGCAGCCTATGGGCGAGGGACCCCCCCTACGAGCAGTACTTC
size: few; D: -; J: TRBJ2-7; V: TRBV9; CDR3: CASSVSSNGAAYEQYF; DNA: TGTGCCAGCAGCGTGTCATCGAACGGGGCTGCCTACGAGCAGTACTTC
size: -; D: -; J: TRBJ1-5; V: TRBV5-1; CDR3: CASSHPHPRQGGSNQPQHF; DNA: TGCGCCAGCAGCCACCCCCACCCAAGGCAGGGTGGGAGCAATCAGCCCCAGCATTTT
size: few; D: -; J: TRBJ2-7; V: TRBV4-1; CDR3: CASSHDVEHSYEQYF; DNA: TGCGCCAGCAGCCACGACGTCGAGCACTCCTACGAGCAGTACTTC
size: few; D: TRBD2; J: TRBJ2-5; V: TRBV11-2; CDR3: CASSWTSGGANEQYF; DNA: TGTGCCAGCAGCTGGACTAGCGGGGGGGCCAATGAGCAGTACTTC
size: many; D: -; J: TRBJ2-5; V: TRBV27; CDR3: CASSLSTPVLGTQYF; DNA: TGTGCCAGCAGTTTAAGCACTCCTGTTCTTGGGACCCAGTACTTC
size: -; D: -; J: TRBJ1-1; V: TRBV7-9; CDR3: CAGSSGRPTEAFF; DNA: TGTGCCGGCAGCTCAGGTAGACCCACTGAAGCTTTCTTT
size: -; D: TRBD1; J: TRBJ2-3; V: TRBV12-3/TRBV12-4; CDR3: CASRRQGTDVQYF; DNA: TGTGCCTCGAGGAGACAGGGCACAGATGTGCAGTATTTT
size: few; D: -; J: TRBJ1-1; V: TRBV24-1; CDR3: CATSDLPGRVNTEAFF; DNA: TGTGCCACCAGTGATTTGCCAGGAAGGGTGAACACTGAAGCTTTCTTT
size: -; D: TRBD1; J: TRBJ1-2; V: TRBV3-1; CDR3: CASGEGARPPYTF; DNA: TGTGCCAGTGGGGAGGGGGCCCGCCCCCCCTACACCTTC
size: -; D: -; J: TRBJ1-2; V: TRBV7-2; CDR3: CASSVIRVGVYGYTF; DNA: TGTGCCAGCAGCGTAATCAGGGTAGGAGTCTATGGCTACACCTTC
size: -; D: -; J: TRBJ2-7; V: TRBV20-1; CDR3: CSASKGSYEQYF; DNA: TGCAGTGCTAGCAAAGGCTCCTACGAGCAGTACTTC
size: -; D: TRBD1; J: TRBJ1-1; V: TRBV7-2; CDR3: CASRKTGEVGTEAFF; DNA: TGTGCCAGCAGAAAAACAGGGGAGGTTGGGACTGAAGCTTTCTTT
size: -; D: -; J: TRBJ1-1; V: TRBV7-9; CDR3: CASSFRTVPNTEAFF; DNA: TGTGCCAGCAGCTTCCGGACAGTACCGAACACTGAAGCTTTCTTT
size: -; D: -; J: TRBJ1-1; V: TRBV29-1; CDR3: CSVVGFPEAFF; DNA: TGCAGCGTTGTGGGGTTCCCTGAAGCTTTCTTT